The 7 T cell receptor beta chains reported below all come from one sample, sequenced in a study of T cell responses to AZD1222 COVID-19 vaccine. Libraries were prepared by immunoSEQ multiplex PCR; TCRdb keeps only in-frame clonotypes and omits some of them. Found here are approximately 100,000 clones, around nine tenths of them singletons; the top ten hold about 3.9%. Specimen: peripheral blood, collected on day 0 of AZD1222 vaccination. The receptors here all came from an adult in good health.

The rearrangement links TRBV6-5 to TRBJ1-2; D ambiguous. With 6 bases removed from V and 4 bases from J, the gap between germline ends came to 15 bases. The CDR3 runs 14 residues. CDR1 is MNHEY, CDR2 SVGAGI, per germline. CDR3 residues: CASREAPLSYGYTF. As DNA, the CDR3 is TGTGCCAGCAGAGAGGCGCCTCTGTCCTATGGCTACACCTTC.

The V and J genes are TRBV7-2 and TRBJ2-1; D uncertain. Germline V gene sequence: CDR1 SGHTA, CDR2 FQGNSA. The V end was cut by 1 base, the J end by 7 bases, with 8 bases between. CDR3 length equals 13 residues. CDR3 in DNA: TGTGCCAGCAGCTTAGTACCCTCTAATGAGCAGTTCTTC. This gives the protein CASSLVPSNEQFF.

The chain has TRBV5-1 and TRBJ2-7; no clear D. Germline V gene sequence: CDR1 SGHRS, CDR2 YFSETQ. The CDR3 consists of 14 residues. Trimming pared 4 bases from V and 2 bases from J, leaving 13 bases between. CDR3 DNA: TGCGCCAGCAGCCCCATGGGCCCGACCTACGAGCAGTACTTC. Amino acids: CASSPMGPTYEQYF. The complete variable domain, with remaining parts taken from reference TRBV5-1 and TRBJ2-7, reads KAGVTQTPRYLIKTRGQQVTLSCSPISGHRSVSWYQQTPGQGLQFLFEYFSETQRNKGNFPGRFSGRQFSNSRSEMNVSTLELGDSALYLCASSPMGPTYEQYFGPGTRLTVT.

The chain employs TRBV12-5 and TRBJ2-1; 9 bases agree with TRBD1. CDR1 is LGHNT, CDR2 FRNRAP, per germline. The CDR3 is made up of 14 amino acids. V gave up 8 bases and J gave up 5 bases; unmatched junction bases: 7. CDR3 in amino acids: CASIRDRDHNEQFF. In DNA, the CDR3 is TGTGCTAGTATCCGGGACAGGGATCACAATGAGCAGTTCTTC.

This clone was picked up one time. The chain employs TRBV29-1 and TRBJ2-3; TRBD1 matches 9 bases. The CDR3 has 14 amino acids. V gave up 3 bases and J gave up 1 base; unmatched junction bases: 2. Germline V gives CDR1 SQVTM, CDR2 ANQGSEA. CDR3 sequence: CSVDRDRGTDTQYF. The CDR3, as DNA: TGCAGCGTTGACCGGGACAGGGGCACAGATACGCAGTATTTT.

The V call is TRBV4-2, the J call TRBJ2-3; D may correspond to TRBD1 or TRBD2 (5 bases each). The CDR3 consists of 17 residues. Germline V gene sequence: CDR1 LGHNA, CDR2 YNFKEQ. The V end lost 4 bases, the J end lost 4 bases, and 21 bases lay between the germline ends. In nucleotides, the CDR3 is TGTGCCAGCAGCCGCGAAAGGACTGCCCTGGGGGCAGATACGCAGTATTTT. Translation: CASSRERTALGADTQYF.

This rearrangement joins TRBV7-8 to TRBJ1-3, with TRBD1 matching 7 bases. The V gene end was trimmed by 5 bases and the J gene end by 0 bases; junction bases not matched to a gene: 19. There are 20 residues in the CDR3. CDR1 SGHVS and CDR2 FQNEAQ come from the germline V gene. The CDR3 bases are TGTGCCAGCAGCCCCAGGGGGTGGGGGAGGACTCCGCTCTCTGGAAACACCATATATTTT. As protein: CASSPRGWGRTPLSGNTIYF.